Below, 26 T cell receptor beta chains from the same sample are listed, as sequenced in a study of blood T cells in healthy people across ages. With a J-beta primer mix and a sample-barcoded 5' primer, a second PCR ran 7 to 11 cycles. A single record per CDR3 protein comes from TCRdb applying MiXCR to the 5' RACE reads. Here the sample spans hundreds of thousands of distinct CDR3 sequences, roughly 52% being singletons. Sequenced input: blood. These TCRs come from a man aged 25 to 45 in good health.

The chain combines TRBV5-1 with TRBJ1-2; no definite D call. This CDR3 is 13 amino acids long. CDR1 and CDR2 (germline): SGHRS, YFSETQ. V gave up 4 bases and J gave up 2 bases, with 9 bases separating them. The CDR3 bases are TGCGCCAGCAGCGAGGACGGAAACTATGGCTACACCTTC. Protein: CASSEDGNYGYTF. Drawing the rest from reference TRBV5-1 and TRBJ1-2, the complete variable domain is KAGVTQTPRYLIKTRGQQVTLSCSPISGHRSVSWYQQTPGQGLQFLFEYFSETQRNKGNFPGRFSGRQFSNSRSEMNVSTLELGDSALYLCASSEDGNYGYTFGSGTRLTVV.

In this sample, this clonotype turned up a few times. V and J are TRBV7-3 and TRBJ1-4; tentatively, D is TRBD1 (6 bases). This CDR3 contains 13 residues. Per germline, CDR1 SGHTA and CDR2 FQGTGA. Trimming pared 5 bases from V and 10 bases from J, leaving 14 bases between. The CDR3 sequence is CASSTEQGGKLFF. DNA for the CDR3: TGTGCCAGCAGCACAGAACAGGGCGGAAAACTGTTTTTT.

This clonotype was counted a few times. This sequence joins TRBV4-2 and TRBJ1-2; D gene ambiguous. The CDR3 has 15 residues. Germline lookup yields CDR1 LGHNA and CDR2 YNFKEQ. V lost 1 base and J lost 5, with 14 bases in between. The CDR3 region is CASSQGEGKGYGYTF. The DNA of the CDR3 is TGTGCCAGCAGCCAAGGCGAGGGAAAAGGATATGGCTACACCTTC.

This clonotype was found a few times. The J gene is TRBJ1-5, the V gene TRBV7-9; D remains unclear. Per the germline V gene, CDR1 is SEHNR and CDR2 is FQNEAQ (reference sequence). V shed 2 bases and J shed 5 bases, with 4 bases lying between them. The CDR3 runs to 12 residues. CDR3 nucleotide sequence: TGTGCCAGCAGCTTAATGTATCAGCCCCAGCATTTT. This translates into CASSLMYQPQHF. The whole variable domain, remainder taken from reference TRBV7-9 and TRBJ1-5, is DTGVSQNPRHKITKRGQNVTFRCDPISEHNRLYWYRQTLGQGPEFLTYFQNEAQLEKSRLLSDRFSAERPKGSFSTLEIQRTEQGDSAMYLCASSLMYQPQHFGDGTRLSIL.

The chain carries TRBV7-9 and TRBJ2-5; D is unclear. This CDR3 contains 14 residues. Deletions cut 7 bases from V and 4 bases from J, with 16 bases between. Germline values: CDR1 SEHNR, CDR2 FQNEAQ (reference sequence). This CDR3 reads CASNPPMDGETQYF. CDR3 sequence (DNA): TGTGCCAGCAACCCTCCTATGGACGGAGAGACCCAGTACTTC.

This clonotype turned up a few times. The chain carries TRBV4-2 and TRBJ2-1, with 8 bases fitting TRBD1. V lost 1 base, J lost 6 bases, and 8 bases stayed unmatched. The CDR3 runs 16 residues. Germline CDR1 LGHNA, CDR2 YNFKEQ. The CDR3 DNA is TGTGCCAGCAGCCAAGCCCTCGGACAGGGAAGCAATGAGCAGTTCTTC. Protein sequence: CASSQALGQGSNEQFF.

This clonotype was seen at least ten times. This chain links TRBV28 with TRBJ2-7; no clear D gene. This CDR3 has 13 residues. Trimming removed 6 bases from V and 3 bases from J, with 12 bases in between. In germline, CDR1 is MDHEN, CDR2 SYDVKM. This CDR3 is CASSLGQLYEQYF. DNA of the CDR3: TGTGCCAGCAGCTTAGGGCAGCTCTACGAGCAGTACTTC.

Comments on this clonotype: This may come from a read error, since a much larger clone is one base off. CDR3 sequence: CASTQNYGYTF. CDR3 bases: TGTGCCAGCACCCAAAACTATGGCTACACCTTC. This sequence joins TRBV6-2 or TRBV6-3 and TRBJ1-2; D is unclear. This CDR3 spans 11 amino acids. The germline V gene has CDR1 MNHEY and CDR2 SVGEGT. The ends were cut back, 7 bases at V and 2 bases at J, with 5 bases in the middle.

As to this clonotype: One end of the junction varies from germline; a read error may be responsible. The chain carries TRBV5-1 and TRBJ2-2, with D unclear. The V gene's germline CDR1 is SGHRS and CDR2 YFSETQ. The CDR3 length is 15 residues. The CDR3 sequence is CAGRHPTSGPGELFF. CDR3 coding DNA: TGCGCCGGCAGACATCCTACGTCAGGACCCGGGGAGCTGTTTTTT.

V is TRBV28 and J is TRBJ1-2, with D perhaps matching TRBD1 (5 bases). The V gene's germline CDR1 is MDHEN and CDR2 SYDVKM. The CDR3 length is 12 residues. Trimming took off 7 bases at V and 8 bases at J, with 14 bases between the two ends. In DNA, the CDR3 is TGTGCCAGCACCAATAGACAGTCGGGCTACACCTTC. Translation: CASTNRQSGYTF.

The chain recombines TRBV4-1 with TRBJ1-5; D possibly corresponds to TRBD1 (5 bases). The germline V and J ends were trimmed by 1 base and 12 bases, with 19 bases remaining between them. The CDR3 totals 15 residues. CDR1 MGHRA and CDR2 YSYEKL come from the germline V gene. CDR3 DNA sequence: TGCGCCAGCAGCCAAGTGGCAGGGAGCTCTGCCGTCCAGCATTTT. Translated, it gives CASSQVAGSSAVQHF.

The chain links TRBV29-1 to TRBJ2-1; D is undetermined. Looked up from germline, CDR1 is SQVTM and CDR2 is ANQGSEA. V lost 4 bases and J 5 bases, leaving 15 bases between the germline ends. The CDR3 sequence is 14 residues long. CDR3 loop: CSVGAIRQDNEQFF. The CDR3 bases are TGCAGCGTTGGGGCAATCCGGCAGGACAATGAGCAGTTCTTC.

CDR3 bases: TGTGCCAGCAGCCAAGGCGGACAGCGAGCAACTAATGAAAAACTGTTTTTT. It encodes CASSQGGQRATNEKLFF. J is TRBJ1-4 and V is TRBV3-1; perhaps TRBD1 as D (6 bases). Trimming took off 1 base at V and 0 bases at J, with 12 bases between the two ends. The CDR3 sequence is 17 residues long. From germline, CDR1 is LGHDT and CDR2 YNNKEL (reference sequence).

The V and J genes are TRBV12-3 or TRBV12-4 and TRBJ1-1, with 8 bases matching TRBD1. Germline trimming cut 5 bases from V and 6 bases from J; bases unmatched to any gene: 8. This CDR3 is 14 amino acids long. CDR3 amino acids: CASSLQGVAAEAFF. CDR3 DNA sequence: TGTGCCAGCAGTCTACAGGGGGTTGCGGCTGAAGCTTTCTTT.

In this sample, this clonotype turned up once. The CDR3 sequence is CASSGGRATQYF. The CDR3 DNA is TGTGCCAGCTCCGGGGGCAGAGCGACCCAGTACTTC. V and J are TRBV12-3 or TRBV12-4 and TRBJ2-4, with D perhaps given as TRBD1 or TRBD2 (6 bases each). The end of the DNA fits TRBJ2-5 better, so the J call may be wrong. CDR3 length: 12 amino acids.

V gene TRBV20-1 combines with J gene TRBJ1-4; D is possibly TRBD1 (5 bases). Germline CDR1 is DFQATT and CDR2 is SNEGSKA (reference sequence). There are 15 residues in the CDR3. Trimming left V 5 bases short and J 13 bases short, with 26 bases between. The CDR3 region is CSAWDPVSFEEGLFF. The CDR3 nucleotides are TGCAGTGCTTGGGACCCAGTATCTTTTGAGGAGGGACTGTTTTTT.

This clonotype was counted a few times. V gene TRBV12-3 or TRBV12-4 combines with J gene TRBJ2-1, with 9 bases aligning to TRBD1. The CDR3 length is 15 residues. The junction had 3 bases not matched to a gene; V was cut back by 6 bases and J by 0 bases. CDR3 sequence (DNA): TGTGCCAGCAGGACGACAGGGGGCTCCTACAATGAGCAGTTCTTC. It codes for CASRTTGGSYNEQFF.

V gene TRBV5-6 combines with J gene TRBJ1-5; D is unclear. V lost 3 bases and J lost 1, with 5 bases in between. Germline V gives CDR1 SGHDT, CDR2 YYEEEE. The CDR3 length is 13 residues. CDR3: CASSWRSNQPQHF. As DNA, the CDR3 is TGTGCCAGCAGCTGGCGGAGCAATCAGCCCCAGCATTTT.

This chain links TRBV18 with TRBJ1-5; TRBD1 matches 7 bases. Germline V gene lookup returns CDR1 KGHSH and CDR2 LQKENI. The V gene end was trimmed by 6 bases and the J gene end by 5 bases; junction bases not matched to a gene: 7. The CDR3 contains 14 residues. The CDR3 DNA reads TGTGCCAGCTCCGGGGGACAGAGTGATCAGCCCCAGCATTTT. As protein: CASSGGQSDQPQHF.

Only a few counts were recorded for this clonotype. The DNA for the CDR3 is TGCAGTGCTAGACAGCGGGTCCTTACATCCTACGAGCAGTACTTC. Translating gives CSARQRVLTSYEQYF. The chain combines TRBV20-1 with TRBJ2-7, with D maybe TRBD2 (6 bases). V lost 2 bases and J lost 1, with 15 bases in between. CDR1 is DFQATT and CDR2 is SNEGSKA in the germline V gene (reference sequence). The CDR3 totals 15 residues.

This clonotype has a handful of counts. The chain combines TRBV11-2 with TRBJ2-6, with D perhaps TRBD1 or TRBD2 (5 bases each). The CDR3 has 16 residues. Looked up from germline, CDR1 is SGHAT and CDR2 is FQNNGV. The ends were cut back, 6 bases at V and 4 bases at J, with 16 bases in the middle. The CDR3 loop reads CASSSERGTGANVLTF. The CDR3, as DNA: TGTGCCAGCAGTTCGGAACGAGGGACCGGGGCCAACGTCCTGACTTTC.

V is TRBV29-1 and J is TRBJ2-3; 7 bases are a match to TRBD1. CDR1 and CDR2 from the germline V gene are SQVTM and ANQGSEA. The CDR3 has 12 amino acids. The CDR3 coding sequence is TGCATCGAGACAGGGTTAACAGATACGCAGTATTTT. Protein sequence: CIETGLTDTQYF.

The chain is built from TRBV7-9 and TRBJ1-6, with D maybe TRBD1 (5 bases). CDR1 and CDR2 (germline): SEHNR, FQNEAQ (reference sequence). V was pared by 1 base and J by 7 bases, with 11 bases between. The CDR3 has 15 amino acids. CDR3 amino acids: CASSLEAGLNSPLHF. CDR3 nucleotides: TGTGCCAGCAGCTTAGAAGCAGGGTTGAATTCACCCCTCCACTTT. The full variable domain, in which reference TRBV7-9 and TRBJ1-6 provide the parts outside the CDR3, is DTGVSQNPRHKITKRGQNVTFRCDPISEHNRLYWYRQTLGQGPEFLTYFQNEAQLEKSRLLSDRFSAERPKGSFSTLEIQRTEQGDSAMYLCASSLEAGLNSPLHFGNGTRLTVT.

In this sample, this clonotype turned up a few times. This chain links TRBV6-4 with TRBJ1-5; D gene uncertain. Germline values: CDR1 MRHNA, CDR2 SNTAGT. This CDR3 spans 13 amino acids. The V and J ends lost 5 bases and 4 bases respectively, with 9 bases between them. The CDR3 region has the DNA TGTGCCAGCAGTCAGGAGTCGAATCAGCCCCAGCATTTT. It specifies CASSQESNQPQHF.

The chain links TRBV3-1 to TRBJ1-2, with D possibly being TRBD1 (6 bases). CDR1 is LGHDT and CDR2 is YNNKEL in the germline V gene (reference sequence). CDR3 length: 14 residues. V was shortened by 0 bases and J by 5 bases, with 10 bases between the two germline ends. The CDR3 sequence is CASSQDTRGYGYTF. The DNA of the CDR3 is TGTGCCAGCAGCCAAGATACCAGGGGTTATGGCTACACCTTC.

CDR3 nucleotide sequence: TGCAGTGCTAGATACCGGGACAGGGATTATAGCAATCAGCCCCAGCATTTT. Translating it yields CSARYRDRDYSNQPQHF. The V and J genes are TRBV20-1 and TRBJ1-5; TRBD1 agrees at 9 bases. CDR1 DFQATT and CDR2 SNEGSKA come from the germline V gene (reference sequence). The CDR3 has 17 residues. Trimming at V came to 2 bases and at J to 0 bases, leaving 8 bases not matched to a gene.